Following are 6 T cell receptor beta chains from one sample sequenced in a study of control samples from healthy donors and cancer patients. Clones were sequenced by immunoSEQ multiplex PCR, and TCRdb holds only the in-frame ones, with some missing. This sample contains roughly 190,000 clones. The sample consisted of blood. The source is a young woman in good health.

The rearrangement links TRBV28 to TRBJ1-5; no firm D call. Germline V gene lookup returns CDR1 MDHEN and CDR2 SYDVKM. The CDR3 totals 16 residues. Trimming took off 3 bases at V and 2 bases at J, with 14 bases between the two ends. The CDR3 region is CASSLYRADGNQPQHF. The CDR3 DNA sequence: TGTGCCAGCAGTTTGTACAGAGCGGATGGCAATCAGCCCCAGCATTTT.

The chain links TRBV29-1 to TRBJ1-4; D is uncertain. Germline V gene sequence: CDR1 SQVTM, CDR2 ANQGSEA. This CDR3 has 13 amino acids. The ends were cut back, 7 bases at V and 3 bases at J, with 12 bases in the middle. The CDR3 region has the DNA TGCAGCGCCCGGGGAGTCTCTAATGAAAAACTGTTTTTT. Its translation is CSARGVSNEKLFF.

V gene TRBV7-9 combines with J gene TRBJ2-1; 11 nucleotides align to TRBD2. There are 17 residues in the CDR3. J was trimmed by 7 bases and V by 3 bases; bases with no gene match: 11. Germline loops: CDR1 SEHNR, CDR2 FQNEAQ (reference sequence). The CDR3 coding sequence is TGTGCCAGCAGCTTCAAGGGGGTACTAGCGGGGGAAAATGAGCAGTTCTTC. Translating it yields CASSFKGVLAGENEQFF.

The gene calls are TRBV25-1 and TRBJ2-1; possible D gene TRBD1, 6 bases. Germline loops: CDR1 MGHDK, CDR2 SYGVNS. The V end was cut by 4 bases, the J end by 8 bases, with 12 bases between. The CDR3 runs to 13 residues. CDR3 in DNA: TGTGCCAGCAGTGTCCGACAGGCCTATGAGCAGTTCTTC. Its protein is CASSVRQAYEQFF. Full variable domain (rest looked up from reference TRBV25-1 and TRBJ2-1): EADIYQTPRYLVIGTGKKITLECSQTMGHDKMYWYQQDPGMELHLIHYSYGVNSTEKGDLSSESTVSRIRTEHFPLTLESARPSHTSQYLCASSVRQAYEQFFGPGTRLTVL.

The V gene is TRBV29-1, the J gene TRBJ2-7; the match to TRBD2 covers 8 bases. J lost 0 bases, V lost 4 bases, and 2 bases had no gene match. This CDR3 is built from 13 residues. Germline-derived CDR1 and CDR2 are SQVTM and ANQGSEA. The DNA for the CDR3 is TGCAGCGTTGCGGGGGGGAGCTCCTACGAGCAGTACTTC. It yields the protein CSVAGGSSYEQYF.

The chain uses TRBV27 and TRBJ2-7; D ambiguous. CDR1 MNHEY and CDR2 SMNVEV come from the germline V gene (reference sequence). V was trimmed by 0 bases and J by 1 base, leaving 4 bases between them. The CDR3 spans 13 residues. CDR3 sequence: CASSLSRSYEQYF. DNA for the CDR3: TGTGCCAGCAGTTTATCCAGGTCCTACGAGCAGTACTTC.